This entry features one T cell receptor beta chain sequence. Antigen: not known. The data originate from a study of cytomegalovirus exposure and HLA in healthy donors. Study-wide results and caveats: TCR beta V segments were, for the most part, productive about 87% or about 30% of the time in an earlier analysis. Sequencing had likely introduced a cluster of highly shared sequence variants as an artifact.

V lost 7 bases, J lost 3 bases, and 7 bases lay in between. This CDR3 has 12 amino acids. Germline V CDR1 and CDR2: MNHNY, SVGAGI (reference sequence). This PCR relied on a set of 60 Vbeta primers and 13 Jbeta primers. The data were produced by immunoSEQ multiplex PCR, yet TCRdb's version contains in-frame clones alone and is incomplete. The repertoire has 140,000 to 150,000 clones, about four fifths of them found once; the top ten carry about 5%. The sequenced material came from PBMCs. The TCR sequence derives from a man aged 35 to 55 in good health and CMV-seronegative. The chain recombines TRBV6-6 with TRBJ1-3; D gene ambiguous. CDR3 residues: CASISVGNTIYF. DNA for the CDR3: TGTGCCAGCATCTCGGTTGGAAACACCATATATTTT.